This T cell receptor beta chain is drawn from a study of blood T cell repertoires in COVID-19. Across the whole study: PBMCs, B-cell-depleted T cells, or T cells were the source of the cDNA or gDNA that made up the material.

Clones were read by immunoSEQ multiplex PCR, and TCRdb kept only the in-frame ones, dropping some. The data hold more than 85,000 clones, with 82% observed a single time. CDR3 size: 17 residues. Per the germline V gene, CDR1 is MNHEY and CDR2 is SMNVEV (reference sequence). V was trimmed by 4 bases and J by 1 base, leaving 17 bases between them. The chain combines TRBV27 with TRBJ1-3, with TRBD1 as a possible D gene (6 bases). Sequencing used peripheral blood. The sequence was obtained from a woman aged 55-70 years with acute or convalescent COVID-19. In nucleotides, the CDR3 is TGTGCCAGCAGTTCGATTTCGACAGGATTATCTGGAAACACCATATATTTT. It encodes CASSSISTGLSGNTIYF.